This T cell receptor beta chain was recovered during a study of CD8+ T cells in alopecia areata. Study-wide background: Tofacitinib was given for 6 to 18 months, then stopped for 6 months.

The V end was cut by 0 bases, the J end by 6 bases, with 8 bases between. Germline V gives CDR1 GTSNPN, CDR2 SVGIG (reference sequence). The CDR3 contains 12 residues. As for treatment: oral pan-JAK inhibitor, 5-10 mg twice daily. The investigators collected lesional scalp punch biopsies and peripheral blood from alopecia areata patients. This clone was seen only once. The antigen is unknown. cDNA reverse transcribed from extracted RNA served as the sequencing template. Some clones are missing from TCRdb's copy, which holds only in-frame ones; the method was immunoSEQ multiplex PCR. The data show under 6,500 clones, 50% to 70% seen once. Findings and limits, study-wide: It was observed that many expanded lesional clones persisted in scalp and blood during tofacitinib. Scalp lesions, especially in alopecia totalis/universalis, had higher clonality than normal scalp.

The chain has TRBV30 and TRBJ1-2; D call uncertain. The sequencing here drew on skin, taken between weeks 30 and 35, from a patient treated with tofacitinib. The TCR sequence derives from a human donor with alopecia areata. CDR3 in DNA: TGTGCCTGGAGTGTAGATAGGGATGGCTACACCTTC. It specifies CAWSVDRDGYTF. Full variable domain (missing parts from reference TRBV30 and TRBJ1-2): SQTIHQWPATLVQPVGSPLSLECTVEGTSNPNLYWYRQAAGRGLQLLFYSVGIGQISSEVPQNLSASRPQDRQFILSSKKLLLSDSGFYLCAWSVDRDGYTFGSGTRLTVV.